Shown below are 23 T cell receptor beta chains from a single sample sequenced in a study of T cell responses to AZD1222 COVID-19 vaccine. Clones were sequenced by immunoSEQ multiplex PCR, and TCRdb holds only the in-frame ones, with some missing. This table has roughly 50,000 clones, 65% to 90% appearing once. Source: peripheral blood, taken 28 days after the second AZD1222 dose. The receptors come from an adult who received the AZD1222 COVID-19 vaccine.

V gene TRBV14 combines with J gene TRBJ2-7; D possibly corresponds to TRBD1 (6 bases). V was pared by 2 bases and J by 2 bases, with 13 bases between. The CDR3 contains 15 residues. CDR1 is SGHDN, CDR2 FVKESK, per germline. The CDR3 coding sequence is TGTGCCAGCAGCCAAATGGGGGCTTTTGCCTACGAGCAGTACTTC. It is translated as CASSQMGAFAYEQYF.

V gene TRBV28 combines with J gene TRBJ2-2, with 8 bases that match TRBD1. CDR1 is MDHEN, CDR2 SYDVKM, per germline. The length of the CDR3 is 15 residues. V was clipped by 6 bases and J by 3 bases; unmatched bases: 6. The CDR3 sequence: CASSPGTGHTGELFF. CDR3 coding DNA: TGTGCCAGCAGCCCAGGGACAGGCCACACCGGGGAGCTGTTTTTT.

CDR3 sequence (DNA): TGTGCCAGCAGCTTAGCGGTTGGGGGGGCGGGCACTGAAGCTTTCTTT. Translation gives CASSLAVGGAGTEAFF. V is TRBV7-6 and J is TRBJ1-1, with TRBD1 as a possible D gene (6 bases). The V gene lost 0 bases and the J gene lost 4 bases, with 15 bases spanning the gap. This CDR3 spans 16 amino acids. In germline, CDR1 is SGHVS, CDR2 FNYEAQ.

This chain uses TRBV2 with TRBJ2-1; tentatively, D is TRBD1 (5 bases). Germline CDR1 SNHLY, CDR2 FYNNEI. V was pared by 0 bases and J by 10 bases, with 10 bases between. This CDR3 spans 13 amino acids. As DNA, the CDR3 is TGTGCCAGCAGTGAAGCGATAGGGGCAGAGCAGTTCTTC. Protein sequence: CASSEAIGAEQFF.

The V call is TRBV6-5, the J call TRBJ1-3; 8 bases match TRBD1. CDR1 is MNHEY and CDR2 is SVGAGI in the germline V gene. Unmatched junction bases numbered 4, after V lost 5 bases and J lost 4 bases. The CDR3 consists of 14 residues. In nucleotides, the CDR3 is TGTGCCAGCAGTCAACAGGGGGGAGGAAACACCATATATTTT. It specifies CASSQQGGGNTIYF.

The chain carries TRBV5-1 and TRBJ2-7; 9 bases align to TRBD1. The germline CDR1 and CDR2 sequences are SGHRS and YFSETQ. The CDR3 has 15 residues. The junction had 10 bases not matched to a gene; V was cut back by 4 bases and J by 5 bases. The CDR3 DNA reads as TGCGCCAGCAGCCCGGGGACAGGGAGCGGCAACGAGCAGTACTTC. Amino acid sequence: CASSPGTGSGNEQYF.

The chain combines TRBV7-3 with TRBJ2-2, with a weak D call TRBD1 (5 bases). Per germline, CDR1 SGHTA and CDR2 FQGTGA. The CDR3 is 13 residues long. V dropped 2 bases and J dropped 7 bases, with 8 bases sitting between them. The CDR3 DNA follows: TGTGCCAGCAGCTTAGGGGCCGTCGGGGAGCTGTTTTTT. Translation gives CASSLGAVGELFF.

The rearrangement links TRBV29-1 to TRBJ2-2; TRBD1 might be the D (5 bases). Germline V gives CDR1 SQVTM, CDR2 ANQGSEA. V was clipped by 2 bases and J by 4 bases, with 14 bases between them. The CDR3 runs to 15 residues. CDR3 region: CSVETGDRLTGELFF. CDR3 in DNA: TGCAGCGTTGAAACAGGCGACCGCCTCACCGGGGAGCTGTTTTTT.

This chain uses TRBV9 with TRBJ1-3; D is undetermined. V lost 0 bases, J lost 2 bases, and 12 bases lay in between. Per the germline V gene, CDR1 is SGDLS and CDR2 is YYNGEE. The length of the CDR3 is 16 residues. CDR3 DNA: TGTGCCAGCAGCGTAGGAGGGTTATGGGCTGGAAACACCATATATTTT. Its protein product is CASSVGGLWAGNTIYF.

The chain is built from TRBV18 and TRBJ2-7, with D hard to call. The CDR3 sequence is 11 residues long. V was trimmed by 4 bases and J by 3 bases, leaving 4 bases between them. Germline CDR1 reads KGHSH; CDR2 reads LQKENI. As DNA, the CDR3 is TGTGCCAGCTCACAGAGCTACGAGCAGTACTTC. It encodes CASSQSYEQYF. The whole variable domain, remainder taken from reference TRBV18 and TRBJ2-7, is NAGVMQNPRHLVRRRGQEARLRCSPMKGHSHVYWYRQLPEEGLKFMVYLQKENIIDESGMPKERFSAEFPKEGPSILRIQQVVRGDSAAYFCASSQSYEQYFGPGTRLTVT.

This clone was seen a few times. The chain has TRBV28 and TRBJ1-1, with 8 bases identical to TRBD1. The V segment lost 5 bases and the J segment 6 bases; nucleotides outside the gene matches: 5. The CDR3 runs 13 residues. Germline V lookup: CDR1 MDHEN, CDR2 SYDVKM. In DNA form, the CDR3 reads TGTGCCAGCAGTGGACAGGGCAAGCCTGAAGCTTTCTTT. It translates to CASSGQGKPEAFF.

In its sample, this clone was seen a few times. The rearrangement joins TRBV5-1 to TRBJ2-1; 10 nucleotides match TRBD2. With V trimmed by 2 bases and J by 8 bases, 10 bases remained unmatched. The germline V gene encodes CDR1 SGHRS and CDR2 YFSETQ. This CDR3 is built from 16 residues. The CDR3 spells CASSLDSSGSGDEQFF. DNA for the CDR3: TGCGCCAGCAGCTTAGACTCTAGCGGGAGTGGGGATGAGCAGTTCTTC.

J is TRBJ2-7 and V is TRBV30, with D tentatively TRBD1 (5 bases). Trimming left V 2 bases short and J 1 base short, with 9 bases between. The CDR3 has 13 amino acids. Per the germline V gene, CDR1 is GTSNPN and CDR2 is SVGIG (reference sequence). The CDR3 sequence: CAWSRAGSYEQYF. CDR3 nucleotide sequence: TGTGCCTGGAGTAGGGCAGGGTCCTACGAGCAGTACTTC. Complete variable domain (other parts from reference TRBV30 and TRBJ2-7): SQTIHQWPATLVQPVGSPLSLECTVEGTSNPNLYWYRQAAGRGLQLLFYSVGIGQISSEVPQNLSASRPQDRQFILSSKKLLLSDSGFYLCAWSRAGSYEQYFGPGTRLTVT.

This clone appeared once. This chain joins TRBV3-1 (or the pseudogene TRBV3-2) and TRBJ2-1, with D unresolved. The germline V gene encodes CDR1 LGHDT and CDR2 YNNKEL (reference sequence). Trimming removed 5 bases from V and 6 bases from J, with 11 bases in between. The CDR3 totals 13 residues. The CDR3 DNA follows: TGTGCCAGCAGCGCACCGGGCGCCAATGAGCAGTTCTTC. Translation gives CASSAPGANEQFF.

CDR3 residues: CASSNLDRVYEQYF. The CDR3 DNA is TGTGCCAGCAGCAATTTGGACAGGGTCTACGAGCAGTACTTC. The rearrangement links TRBV4-2 to TRBJ2-7; TRBD1 matches 8 bases. Germline lookup yields CDR1 LGHNA and CDR2 YNFKEQ. The CDR3 consists of 14 residues. The junction had 6 bases not matched to a gene; V was cut back by 5 bases and J by 3 bases.

This clone was counted a few times. The sample contains more than one DNA sequence encoding this CDR3. The chain combines TRBV28 with TRBJ2-7; D remains ambiguous. Trimming removed 2 bases from V and 4 bases from J, with 6 bases in between. There are 12 residues in the CDR3. CDR1 is MDHEN, CDR2 SYDVKM, per germline. The CDR3, as DNA: TGTGCCAGCAGTTTAGGAACTTACGAGCAGTACTTC. This codes for CASSLGTYEQYF. Full variable domain (remainder filled in from reference TRBV28 and TRBJ2-7): DVKVTQSSRYLVKRTGEKVFLECVQDMDHENMFWYRQDPGLGLRLIYFSYDVKMKEKGDIPEGYSVSREKKERFSLILESASTNQTSMYLCASSLGTYEQYFGPGTRLTVT.

The J gene is TRBJ1-1, the V gene TRBV2; D unresolved. CDR1 and CDR2 (germline): SNHLY, FYNNEI. This CDR3 is 15 amino acids long. V was clipped by 4 bases and J by 3 bases, with 15 bases between them. CDR3 DNA: TGTGCCAGCAGTGGATTGCCCTTTTACGACACTGAAGCTTTCTTT. It encodes CASSGLPFYDTEAFF.

The chain uses TRBV5-1 and TRBJ2-1; D is uncertain. The CDR3 length is 15 residues. Germline CDR1 reads SGHRS; CDR2 reads YFSETQ. The V and J ends lost 4 bases and 7 bases respectively, with 18 bases between them. This chain's CDR3 is CASSPFLGLENEQFF. The DNA for the CDR3 is TGCGCCAGCAGCCCCTTCCTGGGCCTCGAAAATGAGCAGTTCTTC.

This clone has just a few counts. The genes are TRBV30 and TRBJ2-5; 12 bases agree with TRBD2. Germline loops: CDR1 GTSNPN, CDR2 SVGIG (reference sequence). J gave up 7 bases and V 5 bases, and 11 bases lay outside the gene matches. The CDR3 extends over 15 amino acids. This chain's CDR3 is CAWDAKGLAGGTQYF. CDR3 nucleotide sequence: TGTGCCTGGGACGCTAAGGGACTAGCGGGTGGGACCCAGTACTTC.

This clone was picked up a small number of times. The chain links TRBV11-2 to TRBJ1-5; D gene unclear. CDR1 SGHAT and CDR2 FQNNGV come from the germline V gene. Trimming left V 3 bases short and J 1 base short, with 10 bases between. This CDR3 contains 15 residues. The CDR3 nucleotides are TGTGCCAGCAGCTTCGCGTTGGGGAGCAATCAGCCCCAGCATTTT. Protein: CASSFALGSNQPQHF.

This clone was detected only once. This chain connects TRBV5-1 to TRBJ2-2, with D possibly being TRBD1 (7 bases). The V gene lost 0 bases and the J gene lost 1 base, with 13 bases spanning the gap. The CDR3 is made up of 17 amino acids. Per germline, CDR1 SGHRS and CDR2 YFSETQ. In nucleotides, the CDR3 is TGCGCCAGCAGCTTGGAAAACAGGGGAGGGAACACCGGGGAGCTGTTTTTT. Its translation is CASSLENRGGNTGELFF.

The J gene is TRBJ1-2, the V gene TRBV13; D perhaps matches TRBD1 (6 bases). The CDR3 extends over 15 amino acids. Trimming stripped 5 bases from V and 4 bases from J, with 17 bases between. The germline V gene encodes CDR1 PRHDT and CDR2 FYEKMQ (reference sequence). The CDR3 DNA is TGTGCCAGCAGCCAGATCACAGGGTTCGCCTATGGCTACACCTTC. Translation: CASSQITGFAYGYTF.

The V and J genes are TRBV5-6 and TRBJ2-2; no clear D gene. Germline V lookup: CDR1 SGHDT, CDR2 YYEEEE. Trimming took 4 bases from V and 3 from J, leaving 10 bases between them. This CDR3 contains 14 residues. CDR3 in DNA: TGTGCCAGCAGCCCCCGTGGCTACACCGGGGAGCTGTTTTTT. Protein sequence: CASSPRGYTGELFF.